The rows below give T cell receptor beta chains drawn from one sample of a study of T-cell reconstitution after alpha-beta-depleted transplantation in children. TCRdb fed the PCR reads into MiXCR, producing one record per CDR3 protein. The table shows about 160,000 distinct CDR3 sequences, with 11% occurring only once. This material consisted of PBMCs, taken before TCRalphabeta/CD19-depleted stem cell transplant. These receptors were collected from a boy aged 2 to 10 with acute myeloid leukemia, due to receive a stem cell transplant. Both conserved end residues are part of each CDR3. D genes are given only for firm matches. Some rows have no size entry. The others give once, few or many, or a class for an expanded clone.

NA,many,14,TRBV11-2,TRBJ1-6,TGTGCCAGCAGCTTAGCTGGGAACAATTCACCCCTCCACTTT,CASSLAGNNSPLHF
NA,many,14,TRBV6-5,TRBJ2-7,TGTGCCAGCAAACCCCTCGGGCACGGCCACGAGCAGTACTTC,CASKPLGHGHEQYF
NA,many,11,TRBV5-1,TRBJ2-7,TGCGCCAGCAGCTTTGCCTACGAGCAGTACTTC,CASSFAYEQYF
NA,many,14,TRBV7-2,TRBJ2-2,TGTGCCAGCACCCAAAATCCGAACACCGGGGAGCTGTTTTTT,CASTQNPNTGELFF
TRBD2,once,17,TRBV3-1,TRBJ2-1,TGTGCCTGCAGCCATCCTACTAGCGGGGGGGCTGGTTATGAGCAGTTCTTC,CACSHPTSGGAGYEQFF
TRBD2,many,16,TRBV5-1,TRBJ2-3,TGCGCCAGCAGCCCCCGATGGCGGGAGAGCACAGATACGCAGTATTTT,CASSPRWRESTDTQYF
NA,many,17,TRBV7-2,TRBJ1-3,TGTGCCAGCAGCCCTACCCCCAGGGCCCGCTCTGGAAACACCATATATTTT,CASSPTPRARSGNTIYF
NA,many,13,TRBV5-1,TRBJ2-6,TGCGCCAGCCGGAAATCGGGGGCCAACGTCCTGACTTTC,CASRKSGANVLTF
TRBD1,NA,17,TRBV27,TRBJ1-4,TGTGCCAGCAGTCCGGGACAGGGGTTCGGTGTGAATGAAAAACTGTTTTTT,CASSPGQGFGVNEKLFF
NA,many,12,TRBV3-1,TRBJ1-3,TGTGCCAGCAGACAAACTGGAAACACCATATATTTT,CASRQTGNTIYF
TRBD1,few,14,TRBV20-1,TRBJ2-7,TGCAGTGCTGCGACCGGGACAGCTTCCCACGAGCAGTACTTC,CSAATGTASHEQYF
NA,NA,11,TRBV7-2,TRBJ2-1,TGTGCCAGCAGCACTAGTGTAGAGCAGTTCTTC,CASSTSVEQFF
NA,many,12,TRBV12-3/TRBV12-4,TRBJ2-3,TGTGCCAGCAGTTTCGGCCCAGATACGCAGTATTTT,CASSFGPDTQYF
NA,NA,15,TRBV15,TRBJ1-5,TGTGCCACCAGCAGAGATTCCGGGCTCAATCAGCCCCAGCATTTT,CATSRDSGLNQPQHF
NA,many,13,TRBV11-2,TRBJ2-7,TGTGCCAGCAGCTTAATCTGGGGCCGCGAGCAGTACTTC,CASSLIWGREQYF
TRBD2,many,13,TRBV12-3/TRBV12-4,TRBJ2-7,TGTGCCAGCAGTTATTTGGGGGAGGGCGAGCAGTACTTC,CASSYLGEGEQYF
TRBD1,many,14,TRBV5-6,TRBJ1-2,TGTGCCAGCAGCTTGGGACAGGGGGATCTTGGCTACACCTTC,CASSLGQGDLGYTF
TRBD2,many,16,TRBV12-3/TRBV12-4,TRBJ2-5,TGTGCCAGCAGTCGCCTAGGTAGCGGGGGAGGAGAGACCCAGTACTTC,CASSRLGSGGGETQYF
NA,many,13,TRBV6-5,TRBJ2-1,TGTGCCAGCAGTTATCGGGGGTACAATGAGCAGTTCTTC,CASSYRGYNEQFF
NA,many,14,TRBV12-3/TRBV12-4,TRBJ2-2,TGTGCCAGCAGTCCGGAGAGCAACACCGGGGAGCTGTTTTTT,CASSPESNTGELFF
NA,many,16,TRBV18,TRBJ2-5,TGTGCCAGCTCACCTCCAGAGACAGGAGTCCAAGAGACCCAGTACTTC,CASSPPETGVQETQYF
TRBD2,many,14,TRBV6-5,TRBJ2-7,TGTGCCAGCAGTTATGGCGGGAGAAGCTACGAGCAGTACTTC,CASSYGGRSYEQYF
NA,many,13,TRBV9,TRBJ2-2,TGTGCCAGCGGTAGTCATCGGACCGGGGAGCTGTTTTTT,CASGSHRTGELFF
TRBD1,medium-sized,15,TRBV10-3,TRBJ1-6,TGTGCCATCAGAGGACAGGAAAATTATAATTCACCCCTCCACTTT,CAIRGQENYNSPLHF